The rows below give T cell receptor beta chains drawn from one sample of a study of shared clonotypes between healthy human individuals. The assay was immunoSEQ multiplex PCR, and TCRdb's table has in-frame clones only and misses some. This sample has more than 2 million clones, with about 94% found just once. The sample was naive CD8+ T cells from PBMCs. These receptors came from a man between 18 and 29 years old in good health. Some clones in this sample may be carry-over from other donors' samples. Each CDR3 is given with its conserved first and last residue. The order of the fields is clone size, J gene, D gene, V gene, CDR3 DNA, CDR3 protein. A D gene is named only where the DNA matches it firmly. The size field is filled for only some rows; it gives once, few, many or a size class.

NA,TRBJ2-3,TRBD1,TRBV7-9,TGTGCCAGCAGCTTAGGTTCAGTGGGACAGGAGGCCCGGGAGGATACGCAGTATTTT,CASSLGSVGQEAREDTQYF
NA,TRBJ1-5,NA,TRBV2,TGTGCCAGCAGTGAAAGGGTGACAGCCATAAATCAGCCCCAGCATTTT,CASSERVTAINQPQHF
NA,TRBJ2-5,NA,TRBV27,TGTGCCAGCAGTTTCCGGGACGGAAAAGAGACCCAGTACTTC,CASSFRDGKETQYF
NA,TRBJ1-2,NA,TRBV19,TGTGCCAGTAGCCTCGGGACCGCCTTCGGTGGCTACACCTTC,CASSLGTAFGGYTF
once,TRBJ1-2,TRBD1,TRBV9,TGTGCCAGCAGCGCGGTGACAGGGGCCCTCAGTGACTATGGCTACACCTTC,CASSAVTGALSDYGYTF
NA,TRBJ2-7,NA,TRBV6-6,TGTGCCAGCACCCCCTCCACCTACGAGCAGTACTTC,CASTPSTYEQYF
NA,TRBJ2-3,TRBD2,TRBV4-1,TGCGCCAGCAGCCAACTCGCCCTGACTAGCGCAGATACGCAGTATTTT,CASSQLALTSADTQYF
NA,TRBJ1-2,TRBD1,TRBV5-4,TGTGCCAGCAGCCCCATGGGGGGACAGGGGGTCGCTAACTATGGCTACACCTTC,CASSPMGGQGVANYGYTF
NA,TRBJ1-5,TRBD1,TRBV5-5,TGTGCCAGCAGCTTGGACAGGGGGATCAATAGCAATCAGCCCCAGCATTTT,CASSLDRGINSNQPQHF
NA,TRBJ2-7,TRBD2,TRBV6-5,TGTGCCAGCAGTTACACTAGCGGCTCCTACGAGCAGTACTTC,CASSYTSGSYEQYF
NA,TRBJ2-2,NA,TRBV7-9,TGTGCCAGCAGCTTAGGAAAAGTGGGCCTGAACACCGGGGAGCTGTTTTTT,CASSLGKVGLNTGELFF
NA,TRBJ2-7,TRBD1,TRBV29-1,TGCAGCGTTGTGGGACAGGACAAAAACCCCTACGAGCAGTACTTC,CSVVGQDKNPYEQYF
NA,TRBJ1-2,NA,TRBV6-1,TGTGCCAGCATTCTGCGAGGGGATCCGGGTGGCTACACCTTC,CASILRGDPGGYTF
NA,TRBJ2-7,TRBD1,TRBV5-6,TGTGCCAGCAGCTCGGAGGCAGGGGGCTACGAGCAGTACTTC,CASSSEAGGYEQYF
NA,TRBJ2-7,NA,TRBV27,TGTGCCAGCAGTTTTCAGGGAATGGGCTCCTACGAGCAGTACTTC,CASSFQGMGSYEQYF
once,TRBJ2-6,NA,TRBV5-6,TGTGCCAGCAGCCTAGACACGCAGGACTCTGGGGCCAACGTCCTGACTTTC,CASSLDTQDSGANVLTF
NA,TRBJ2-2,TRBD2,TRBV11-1,TGTGCCAGCAGCAAACGGGAGGCGAGCTACACCGGGGAGCTGTTTTTT,CASSKREASYTGELFF
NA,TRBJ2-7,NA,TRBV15,TGTGCCACCAGCAGAGAGGCGGTGCGGGCTGAATACGAGCAGTACTTC,CATSREAVRAEYEQYF
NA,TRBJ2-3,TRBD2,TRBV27,TGTGCCAGCAGTTACCTACTAGCGGGGGAGAAAGATACGCAGTATTTT,CASSYLLAGEKDTQYF
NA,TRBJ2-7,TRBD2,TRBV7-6,TGTGCCAGCAGCCAACTAGCGGGAGGGTCCTACGAGCAGTACTTC,CASSQLAGGSYEQYF
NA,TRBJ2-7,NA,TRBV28,TGTGCCAGCAGTTTTCACGGGGGCGGGTACGAGCAGTACTTC,CASSFHGGGYEQYF
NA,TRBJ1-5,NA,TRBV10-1,TGCGCCAGCAGTGGGAGGGACACCCCTACGGGGCAGCCCCAGCATTTT,CASSGRDTPTGQPQHF
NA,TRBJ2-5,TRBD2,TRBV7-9,TGTGCCAGCAGCCCCCGGGGGGTCCAAGAGACCCAGTACTTC,CASSPRGVQETQYF
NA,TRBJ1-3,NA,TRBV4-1,TGCGCCAGCAGCCAAGTATTTCCGGTCCCTTCTGGAAACACCATATATTTT,CASSQVFPVPSGNTIYF
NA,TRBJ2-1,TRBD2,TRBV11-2,TGTGCCAGCAGCTTAGAGGGACTAGCGCTCTCCTACAATGAGCAGTTCTTC,CASSLEGLALSYNEQFF
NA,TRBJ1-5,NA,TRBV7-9,TGTGCCAGCAGCTTACCAACGAGCAATCAGCCCCAGCATTTT,CASSLPTSNQPQHF
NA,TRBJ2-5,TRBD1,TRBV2,TGTGCCAGCGGGAGAGGACAGGGCCGAGAGACCCAGTACTTC,CASGRGQGRETQYF
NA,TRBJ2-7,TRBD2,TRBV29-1,TGCAGCGTGCTAGCGGGGGGAACCTACGAGCAGTACTTC,CSVLAGGTYEQYF
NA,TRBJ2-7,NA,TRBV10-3,TGTGCCATCAGTGAGTGGGGGGCAGCGGGCGCGGCCTACGAGCAGTACTTC,CAISEWGAAGAAYEQYF
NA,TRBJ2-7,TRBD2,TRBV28,TGTGCCAGCAGTCCTAGCGGGCCGCTGGGAGAGCAGTACTTC,CASSPSGPLGEQYF
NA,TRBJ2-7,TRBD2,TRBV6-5,TGTGCCAGCAGTTACTCTACTAGCGGCGCCTACGAGCAGTACTTC,CASSYSTSGAYEQYF
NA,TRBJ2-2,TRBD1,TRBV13,TGTGCCAGCAGCCCCGAGGGACAGTTGGGCATCGGCACCGGGGAGCTGTTTTTT,CASSPEGQLGIGTGELFF
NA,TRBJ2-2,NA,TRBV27,TGTGCCAGCAGTTTTCTCCCGAACACCGGGGAGCTGTTTTTT,CASSFLPNTGELFF
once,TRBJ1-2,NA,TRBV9,TGTGCCAGCAGCGTAGGGGGTTCAGGCGGCTACACCTTC,CASSVGGSGGYTF
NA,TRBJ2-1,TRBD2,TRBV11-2,TGTGCCAGCAGCTTCCTAGCGGGAGGAGTGGACAATGAGCAGTTCTTC,CASSFLAGGVDNEQFF
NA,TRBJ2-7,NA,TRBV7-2,TGTGCCAGCAGCTCCCCAGGCGGGATAGGGTTCTACGAGCAGTACTTC,CASSSPGGIGFYEQYF
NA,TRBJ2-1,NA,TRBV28,TGTGCCAGCAGTACCCCCTCACTGCTTGGCTCCTACAATGAGCAGTTCTTC,CASSTPSLLGSYNEQFF
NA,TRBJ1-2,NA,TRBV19,TGTGCCAGTAGTATCAGGCCTTTGGGATATGGCTACACCTTC,CASSIRPLGYGYTF
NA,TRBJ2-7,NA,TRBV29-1,TGCAGCGCCCTGGGGGACGAGCAGTACTTC,CSALGDEQYF
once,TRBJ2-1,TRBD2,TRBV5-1,TGCGCCAGCAGCTCCCGGGGACTAGCGGGTCCTGAGCAGTTCTTC,CASSSRGLAGPEQFF
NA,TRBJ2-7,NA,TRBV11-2,TGTGCCAGCAGCCCAGATCGGCGTGCCGAGCAGTACTTC,CASSPDRRAEQYF
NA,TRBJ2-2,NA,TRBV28,TGTGCCAGCAGTTTGCTGGGGCCTAACACCGGGGAGCTGTTTTTT,CASSLLGPNTGELFF
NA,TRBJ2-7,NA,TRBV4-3,TGCGCCAGCAGCCAAGAAGGAGATCTAGCCTACGAGCAGTACTTC,CASSQEGDLAYEQYF
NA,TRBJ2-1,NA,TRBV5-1,TGCGCCAGCAGCTCAAGTTTTCGGGACATCTATAATGAGCAGTTCTTC,CASSSSFRDIYNEQFF
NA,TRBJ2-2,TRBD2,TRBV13,TGTGCCAGCAGCTGGGGGTATCTCCGGGAGCGGGAGGGCCAGAGCACCGGGGAGCTGTTTTTT,CASSWGYLREREGQSTGELFF
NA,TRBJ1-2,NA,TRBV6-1,TGTGCCAGCAGTGAATGGGGGGCAAGCAACTATGGCTACACCTTC,CASSEWGASNYGYTF
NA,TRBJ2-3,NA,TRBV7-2,TGTGCCAGCAGCTTAGAGGACTCCTTATTCACAGATACGCAGTATTTT,CASSLEDSLFTDTQYF
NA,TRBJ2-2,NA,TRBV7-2,TGTGCCAGCAGCCCCCCCTTCCCGGGCACCGGGGAGCTGTTTTTT,CASSPPFPGTGELFF
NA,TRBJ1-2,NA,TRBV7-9,TGTGCCAGCAGCCCCACAGGGAACAGGAACAACTATGGCTACACCTTC,CASSPTGNRNNYGYTF
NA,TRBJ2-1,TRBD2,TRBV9,TGTGCCAGCAGCGTAGGACTAGCTGCCTACAATGAGCAGTTCTTC,CASSVGLAAYNEQFF
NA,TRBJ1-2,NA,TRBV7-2,TGTGCCAGCAGCTTAGGGAGGGATGGCTACACCTTC,CASSLGRDGYTF
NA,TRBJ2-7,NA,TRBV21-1,TGTGCCAGCAGCAAAGGGGAGCGGGAGGGAATCTACGAGCAGTACTTC,CASSKGEREGIYEQYF
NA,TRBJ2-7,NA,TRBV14,TGTGCCAGCAGCCACACGTTCTACGAGCAGTACTTC,CASSHTFYEQYF
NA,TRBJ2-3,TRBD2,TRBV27,TGTGCCAGCAGTGTCCTACTAGCGGGAGATGGGTTCGGGGCAGATACGCAGTATTTT,CASSVLLAGDGFGADTQYF
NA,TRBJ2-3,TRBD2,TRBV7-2,TGTGCCAGCAGCCCGGGACTAGCGGGAGAACTCACAGATACGCAGTATTTT,CASSPGLAGELTDTQYF
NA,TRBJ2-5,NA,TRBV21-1,TGTGCCAGCAGCAGGCTAGCGGGAGAGGAGACCCAGTACTTC,CASSRLAGEETQYF
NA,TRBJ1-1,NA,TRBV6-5,TGTGCCAGCAGTTACTCGGGGGGAGAGATGAACACTGAAGCTTTCTTT,CASSYSGGEMNTEAFF
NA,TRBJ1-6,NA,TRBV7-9,TGTGCCAGCAGCAAGGGGGGCGGGTCCTCCGATTCACCCCTCCACTTT,CASSKGGGSSDSPLHF